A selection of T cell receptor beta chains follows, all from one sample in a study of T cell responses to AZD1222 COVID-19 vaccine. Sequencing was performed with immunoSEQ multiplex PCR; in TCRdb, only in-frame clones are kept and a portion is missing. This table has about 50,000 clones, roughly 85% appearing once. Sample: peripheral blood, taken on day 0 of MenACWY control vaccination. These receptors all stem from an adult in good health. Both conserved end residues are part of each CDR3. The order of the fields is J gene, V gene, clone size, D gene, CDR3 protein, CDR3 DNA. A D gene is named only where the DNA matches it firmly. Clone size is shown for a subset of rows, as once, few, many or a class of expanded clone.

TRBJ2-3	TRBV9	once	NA	CASSVAGVETDTQYF	TGTGCCAGCAGCGTAGCAGGGGTTGAGACAGATACGCAGTATTTT
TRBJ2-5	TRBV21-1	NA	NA	CASSKARVRDQETQYF	TGTGCCAGCAGCAAAGCGCGGGTGAGGGACCAAGAGACCCAGTACTTC
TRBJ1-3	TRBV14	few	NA	CASSQGPGFSGNTIYF	TGTGCCAGCAGCCAAGGCCCGGGGTTCTCTGGAAACACCATATATTTT
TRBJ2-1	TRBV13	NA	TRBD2	CASSLAPLAGASIYNEQFF	TGTGCCAGCAGCTTAGCCCCACTAGCGGGAGCTTCTATCTACAATGAGCAGTTCTTC
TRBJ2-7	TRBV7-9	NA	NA	CASSLKPDEQYF	TGTGCCAGCAGCTTAAAACCCGACGAGCAGTACTTC
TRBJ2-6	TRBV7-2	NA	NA	CASSPVMGGANVLTF	TGTGCCAGCAGCCCCGTCATGGGTGGGGCCAACGTCCTGACTTTC
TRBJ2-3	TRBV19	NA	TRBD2	CASSLIAGGSTDTQYF	TGTGCCAGTAGTTTGATAGCGGGAGGCTCCACAGATACGCAGTATTTT
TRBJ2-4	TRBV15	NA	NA	CATSREGGGIAVAKNIQYF	TGTGCCACCAGCAGAGAAGGAGGGGGGATCGCAGTAGCCAAAAACATTCAGTACTTC
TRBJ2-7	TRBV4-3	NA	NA	CASSQDAGEYEQYF	TGCGCCAGCAGCCAAGACGCAGGGGAATACGAGCAGTACTTC
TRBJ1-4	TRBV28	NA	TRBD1	CASSLLTGVEKLFF	TGTGCCAGCAGTTTATTGACAGGGGTTGAAAAACTGTTTTTT
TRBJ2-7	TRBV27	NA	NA	CASSSRAQAYEQYF	TGTGCCAGCAGTTCCCGCGCGCAGGCGTACGAGCAGTACTTC
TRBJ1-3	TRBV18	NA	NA	CASSPQGSGNTIYF	TGTGCCAGCTCACCTCAGGGGTCTGGAAACACCATATATTTT
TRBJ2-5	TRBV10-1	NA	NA	CASSQSLGETQYF	TGCGCCAGCAGTCAGAGTCTAGGAGAGACCCAGTACTTC
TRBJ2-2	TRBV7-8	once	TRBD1	CASSPRGQARTGELFF	TGTGCCAGCAGCCCCCGGGGACAGGCTAGGACCGGGGAGCTGTTTTTT
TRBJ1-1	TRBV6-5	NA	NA	CASSQGSTEAFF	TGTGCCAGCAGTCAGGGGAGCACTGAAGCTTTCTTT
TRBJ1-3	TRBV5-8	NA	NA	CASSLGQYGNGNTIYF	TGTGCCAGCAGCTTGGGACAGTATGGCAATGGAAACACCATATATTTT
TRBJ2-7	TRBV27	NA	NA	CASSLLLGSREQYF	TGTGCCAGCAGTTTACTACTTGGTTCTAGGGAGCAGTACTTC
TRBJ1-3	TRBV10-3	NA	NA	CAISESTGLLSGNTIYF	TGTGCCATCAGTGAGTCGACAGGTCTACTCTCTGGAAACACCATATATTTT
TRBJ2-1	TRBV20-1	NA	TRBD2	CSASVPSGRDPQFF	TGCAGTGCTAGTGTCCCTAGCGGGAGGGATCCGCAGTTCTTC
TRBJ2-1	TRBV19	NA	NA	CASSKGPRSDEQFF	TGTGCCAGTAGTAAGGGCCCAAGGAGCGATGAGCAGTTCTTC
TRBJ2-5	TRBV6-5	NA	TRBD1	CASSYSGTGVATQYF	TGTGCCAGCAGTTACTCCGGGACAGGGGTGGCGACCCAGTACTTC
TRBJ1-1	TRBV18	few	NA	CASSPQMDTEAFF	TGTGCCAGCTCACCACAAATGGACACTGAAGCTTTCTTT
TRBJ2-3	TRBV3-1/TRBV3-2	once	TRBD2	CASSPSGGGADTQYF	TGTGCCAGCAGCCCCTCGGGAGGGGGAGCAGATACGCAGTATTTT
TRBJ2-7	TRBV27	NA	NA	CASSLIRGRAYEQYF	TGTGCCAGCAGTTTAATCCGAGGCCGAGCCTACGAGCAGTACTTC
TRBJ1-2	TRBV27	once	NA	CASRRTADYGYTF	TGTGCCAGCAGAAGGACAGCGGACTATGGCTACACCTTC
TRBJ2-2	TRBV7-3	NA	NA	CASSSTKEGELFF	TGTGCCAGCAGCTCGACCAAGGAGGGGGAGCTGTTTTTT
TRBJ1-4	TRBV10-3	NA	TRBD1	CATGQGISATNEKLFF	TGTGCCACCGGACAGGGGATAAGTGCAACTAATGAAAAACTGTTTTTT
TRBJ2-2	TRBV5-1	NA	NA	CASSILSIGELFF	TGCGCCAGCAGTATCCTCTCCATCGGGGAGCTGTTTTTT
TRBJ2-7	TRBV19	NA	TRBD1	CASSYRTGIGEQYF	TGTGCCAGTAGTTATCGGACAGGAATCGGCGAGCAGTACTTC
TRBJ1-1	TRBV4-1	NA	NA	CASSPGQSNTEAFF	TGCGCCAGCAGCCCTGGACAGTCGAACACTGAAGCTTTCTTT
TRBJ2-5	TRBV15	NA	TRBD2	CATEGTGGGPETQYF	TGTGCCACCGAAGGCACGGGAGGGGGGCCAGAGACCCAGTACTTC
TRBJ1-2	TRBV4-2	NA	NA	CASSQDQAANYGYTF	TGTGCCAGCAGCCAAGATCAGGCGGCTAACTATGGCTACACCTTC
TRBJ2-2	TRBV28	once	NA	CASSPRVRATNTGELFF	TGTGCCAGCAGCCCTAGGGTCCGGGCCACGAACACCGGGGAGCTGTTTTTT
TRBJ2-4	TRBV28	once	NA	CASSFRGGNIQYF	TGTGCCAGCAGTTTCAGGGGCGGGAACATTCAGTACTTC
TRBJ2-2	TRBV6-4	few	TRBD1	CASSPGTDSGELFF	TGTGCCAGCAGTCCCGGGACAGATAGCGGGGAGCTGTTTTTT
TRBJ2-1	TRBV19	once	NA	CASSIGGHNEQFF	TGTGCCAGTAGTATCGGGGGCCACAATGAGCAGTTCTTC
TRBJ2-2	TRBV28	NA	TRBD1	CASRGQPNTGELFF	TGTGCCAGCCGGGGACAGCCGAACACCGGGGAGCTGTTTTTT
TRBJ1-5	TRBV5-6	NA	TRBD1	CASSSQGMGNQPQHF	TGTGCCAGCAGCTCACAGGGGATGGGCAATCAGCCCCAGCATTTT
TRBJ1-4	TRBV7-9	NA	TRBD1	CASSSWDSHNEKLFF	TGTGCCAGCAGCTCCTGGGACAGTCACAACGAAAAACTGTTTTTT
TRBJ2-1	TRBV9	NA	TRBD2	CASSTGLAGSLYNEQFF	TGTGCCAGCAGCACCGGACTAGCGGGATCCCTCTACAATGAGCAGTTCTTC
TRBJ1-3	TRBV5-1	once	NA	CASSLDGQTGNTIYF	TGCGCCAGCAGCTTAGACGGACAGACTGGAAACACCATATATTTT
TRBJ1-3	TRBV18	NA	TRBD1	CASSPGQGVGNTIYF	TGTGCCAGCTCTCCAGGACAGGGTGTTGGAAACACCATATATTTT
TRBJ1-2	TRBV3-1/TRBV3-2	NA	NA	CASSPGPSVYTF	TGTGCCAGCAGCCCGGGTCCGTCCGTCTACACCTTC
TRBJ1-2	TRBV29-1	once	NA	CSVDIDSLKGYGYTF	TGCAGCGTAGATATAGACAGCCTCAAGGGGTATGGCTACACCTTC
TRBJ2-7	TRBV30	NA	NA	CAWRQIGGVNYEQYF	TGTGCCTGGAGACAAATAGGGGGAGTAAACTACGAGCAGTACTTC